The 27 T cell receptor beta chains in this list originate from one sample, sequenced in a study of beta chain features in type 1 diabetes. Findings and limits, study-wide: Within each of all four CD4+ subsets, Type 1 diabetes patients had TCRB CDR3s that were moderately but significantly shorter.

As every portion of the isolated RNA was reverse transcribed, the sequencing read expressed TCRB transcripts. Clones were read by immunoSEQ multiplex PCR, and TCRdb kept only the in-frame ones, dropping some. Of 300,000 to 350,000 clones in the sample, approximately 10% were seen once. No antigen is known for these receptors. The specimen was central memory CD4+ T cells from blood. These receptors originate from a man aged 25 to 45 with type 1 diabetes.

V gene TRBV5-6 combines with J gene TRBJ2-5; 12 bases are shared with TRBD2. With 1 base clipped from V and 2 bases from J, the junction kept 3 bases outside the gene matches. CDR1 and CDR2 (germline): SGHDT, YYEEEE. The CDR3 sequence is 16 residues long. In DNA form, the CDR3 reads TGTGCCAGCAGCTTGCGACTAGCGGGGGCACAAGAGACCCAGTACTTC. It codes for CASSLRLAGAQETQYF.

This clone was seen more than once but under ten times. This rearrangement joins TRBV4-1 to TRBJ2-5; D perhaps matches TRBD1 (6 bases). The CDR3 extends over 16 amino acids. From germline, CDR1 is MGHRA and CDR2 YSYEKL. The V end was cut by 4 bases, the J end by 0 bases, with 15 bases between. The CDR3 loop is CASSLQDRPDQETQYF. The CDR3 DNA is TGCGCCAGCAGCCTCCAGGACAGACCAGACCAAGAGACCCAGTACTTC.

The J gene is TRBJ1-1, the V gene TRBV6-6; D is undetermined. The CDR3 contains 16 residues. Germline V gene sequence: CDR1 MNHNY, CDR2 SVGAGI (reference sequence). The V gene lost 4 bases and the J gene lost 1 base, with 16 bases spanning the gap. CDR3 sequence (DNA): TGTGCCAGCAGTTCCTCTCGGGGAGGAGCGAACACTGAAGCTTTCTTT. As protein: CASSSSRGGANTEAFF.

For this clone: Given a far larger clone just one base away, this is likely a sequencing read error. The chain links TRBV15 to TRBJ2-7, with 8 bases that match TRBD1. CDR3 length equals 14 residues. Looked up from germline, CDR1 is LNHNV and CDR2 is YYDKDF (reference sequence). V dropped 3 bases and J dropped 2; count of bases not matched to a gene: 3. CDR3 coding DNA: TGTGCCACCAGCAGGGACAGGGCCGCCTACGAGCAGTACTTC. This encodes CATSRDRAAYEQYF.

This clone was counted at least ten times. The chain links TRBV6-5 to TRBJ2-3, with D uncertain. V was pared by 7 bases and J by 2 bases, with 10 bases between. Germline loops: CDR1 MNHEY, CDR2 SVGAGI. CDR3 length: 13 residues. Here the CDR3 reads CASTRGDTDTQYF. The CDR3 coding sequence is TGTGCCAGCACGCGCGGCGACACAGATACGCAGTATTTT.

This chain joins TRBV7-2 and TRBJ2-2, with a weak D call TRBD1 (6 bases). Trimming left V 2 bases short and J 0 bases short, with 10 bases between. There are 16 residues in the CDR3. Germline CDR1 is SGHTA and CDR2 is FQGNSA. CDR3 DNA sequence: TGTGCCAGCAGCTTATTGAACAGGGCGAACACCGGGGAGCTGTTTTTT. Translation gives CASSLLNRANTGELFF.

This clone has a handful of counts. The rearrangement links TRBV18 to TRBJ2-2, with 9 bases that match TRBD1. The trim removed 3 bases at V and 4 bases at J, leaving 6 bases unmatched. The CDR3 is 16 amino acids. CDR1 KGHSH and CDR2 LQKENI come from the germline V gene. The CDR3 here is CASSPGQGRSTGELFF. CDR3 DNA sequence: TGTGCCAGCTCACCGGGACAGGGTCGAAGCACCGGGGAGCTGTTTTTT.

Note on this clone: Other DNA sequences within the sample encode an identical CDR3. V usage is TRBV5-1 and J usage is TRBJ1-6; no definite D call. The CDR3 covers 13 residues. Trimming stripped 0 bases from V and 7 bases from J, with 5 bases between. Per germline, CDR1 SGHRS and CDR2 YFSETQ. The CDR3, as DNA: TGCGCCAGCAGCTTGGATAGGAATTCACCCCTCCACTTT. Its protein is CASSLDRNSPLHF.

The CDR3 region has the DNA TGCGCCAGCAGCCAACGACTAGCGGGGGAGGCAGAGACCCAGTACTTC. Amino acids: CASSQRLAGEAETQYF. The chain is built from TRBV5-1 and TRBJ2-5; 12 nucleotides align to TRBD2. V shed 4 bases, J shed 4 bases, and the junction held 8 bases outside the gene matches. This CDR3 contains 16 residues. Germline CDR1 SGHRS, CDR2 YFSETQ.

This chain uses TRBV13 with TRBJ1-1; no definite D call. The CDR3 contains 16 residues. V lost 5 bases to trimming and J lost 2 bases, with 18 bases between them. Per germline, CDR1 PRHDT and CDR2 FYEKMQ (reference sequence). The CDR3 loop is CASSPYIGTPNTEAFF. The CDR3, as DNA: TGTGCCAGCAGCCCATACATCGGCACTCCCAACACTGAAGCTTTCTTT.

This clone was counted between two and nine times. The J gene is TRBJ1-3, the V gene TRBV30; D gene unclear. The CDR3 is made up of 12 amino acids. Germline V gene lookup returns CDR1 GTSNPN and CDR2 SVGIG (reference sequence). Trimming left V 2 bases short and J 0 bases short, with 2 bases between. For the CDR3, the DNA is TGTGCCTGGAGTTTCTCTGGAAACACCATATATTTT. It codes for CAWSFSGNTIYF.

The table lists this clone with many counts. At one end the junction does not follow the germline gene, possibly because of a read error. V gene TRBV7-7 combines with J gene TRBJ2-2; possible D gene TRBD1, 6 bases. CDR1 is SSHAT and CDR2 is FNYEAQ in the germline V gene (reference sequence). This CDR3 spans 15 amino acids. The CDR3, as DNA: TGTGCTAGCAGCTTAGTAGCAGGGGACACCGGGGAGCTGTTTTTT. It is translated as CASSLVAGDTGELFF.

V is TRBV7-6 and J is TRBJ2-5, with TRBD2 identical over 14 bases. In germline, CDR1 is SGHVS, CDR2 FNYEAQ. The V gene end was trimmed by 10 bases and the J gene end by 4 bases; junction bases not matched to a gene: 8. This CDR3 is 15 amino acids long. CDR3 DNA sequence: TGTGCCACCCGAAGGACTAGCGGGGGGCCAGAGACCCAGTACTTC. Residues: CATRRTSGGPETQYF.

A few counts support this clone. This chain connects TRBV10-2 to TRBJ2-3; 14 bases align to TRBD2. Per the germline V gene, CDR1 is WSHSY and CDR2 is SAAADI. V lost 8 bases to trimming and J lost 6 bases; unmatched junction nucleotides: 4. There are 14 residues in the CDR3. The CDR3 region is CASRLAGGRDTQYF. The DNA for the CDR3 is TGCGCCAGCCGACTAGCGGGGGGGCGCGATACGCAGTATTTT.

This clone has a handful of counts. The chain links TRBV19 to TRBJ1-5; D perhaps matches TRBD1 (5 bases). Per germline, CDR1 LNHDA and CDR2 SQIVND (reference sequence). The CDR3 has 15 amino acids. Trimming shortened V by 7 bases and J by 2 bases, and 15 bases separated the two germline ends. The CDR3 is CASTHGGAGNQPQHF. CDR3 DNA: TGTGCCAGTACCCATGGGGGTGCGGGCAATCAGCCCCAGCATTTT. Full variable domain (missing parts from reference TRBV19 and TRBJ1-5): DGGITQSPKYLFRKEGQNVTLSCEQNLNHDAMYWYRQDPGQGLRLIYYSQIVNDFQKGDIAEGYSVSREKKESFPLTVTSAQKNPTAFYLCASTHGGAGNQPQHFGDGTRLSIL.

This clone was detected once. V is TRBV19 and J is TRBJ2-1; D is perhaps TRBD2 (5 bases). V was shortened by 6 bases and J by 1 base, with 13 bases between the two germline ends. There are 15 residues in the CDR3. CDR1 is LNHDA and CDR2 is SQIVND in the germline V gene (reference sequence). This CDR3 is CASSPARGSYNEQFF. The CDR3 nucleotides read TGTGCCAGTAGCCCAGCCCGAGGGTCCTACAATGAGCAGTTCTTC.

The chain has TRBV18 and TRBJ2-5; the match to TRBD2 covers 7 bases. J lost 3 bases, V lost 3 bases, and 4 bases had no gene match. The CDR3 runs to 14 residues. Per germline, CDR1 KGHSH and CDR2 LQKENI. This chain's CDR3 is CASSPVAGEETQYF. CDR3 in DNA: TGTGCCAGCTCACCGGTGGCGGGGGAAGAGACCCAGTACTTC.

The chain has TRBV27 and TRBJ1-1, with a tentative D call TRBD1 (6 bases). CDR1 and CDR2 (germline): MNHEY, SMNVEV (reference sequence). The V end lost 3 bases, the J end lost 4 bases, and 12 bases lay between the germline ends. This CDR3 comprises 14 residues. CDR3 nucleotides: TGTGCCAGCAGTTTGTTTGGGGGGCCCACTGAAGCTTTCTTT. This codes for CASSLFGGPTEAFF.

The chain combines TRBV28 with TRBJ2-5; D is undetermined. V gave up 5 bases and J gave up 2 bases, with 6 bases separating them. CDR1 and CDR2 (germline): MDHEN, SYDVKM. This CDR3 is built from 12 residues. The CDR3 loop is CASSPKQETQYF. CDR3 in DNA: TGTGCCAGCAGTCCAAAGCAAGAGACCCAGTACTTC.

Many counts were recorded for this clone. This chain links TRBV5-8 with TRBJ1-1; no reliable D call. CDR3 length: 14 residues. CDR1 is SGHTS and CDR2 is YDEGEE in the germline V gene. Trimming removed 2 bases from V and 1 base from J, with 9 bases in between. CDR3 in amino acids: CASSFEAGNTEAFF. The CDR3 DNA follows: TGTGCCAGCAGCTTTGAGGCTGGGAACACTGAAGCTTTCTTT.

This clone showed up many times. The chain employs TRBV28 and TRBJ1-2; maybe TRBD1 (5 bases). The CDR3 loop spans 12 amino acids. Germline CDR1 reads MDHEN; CDR2 reads SYDVKM. V dropped 2 bases and J dropped 8 bases, with 9 bases sitting between them. The CDR3 here is CASSLGQGGYTF. The DNA for the CDR3 is TGTGCCAGCAGTTTAGGGCAGGGAGGCTACACCTTC.

The DNA of the CDR3 is TGTGCCAGCAGTCCCCCCGGGACAGGTTGGGAGACCCAGTACTTC. Translated, it gives CASSPPGTGWETQYF. The genes are TRBV27 and TRBJ2-5, with 8 nucleotides matching TRBD1. The CDR3 has 15 amino acids. From germline, CDR1 is MNHEY and CDR2 SMNVEV (reference sequence). With V trimmed by 5 bases and J by 5 bases, 10 bases remained unmatched.

This chain links TRBV11-2 with TRBJ1-4; TRBD1 matches at 8 bases. J lost 1 base, V lost 5 bases, and 3 bases had no gene match. The germline V gene has CDR1 SGHAT and CDR2 FQNNGV. The CDR3 sequence is 15 residues long. This chain's CDR3 is CASSPGQGTNEKLFF. As DNA, the CDR3 is TGTGCCAGCAGCCCAGGACAGGGAACTAATGAAAAACTGTTTTTT. Together with reference TRBV11-2 and TRBJ1-4, the CDR3 gives the full variable domain: EAGVAQSPRYKIIEKRQSVAFWCNPISGHATLYWYQQILGQGPKLLIQFQNNGVVDDSQLPKDRFSAERLKGVDSTLKIQPAKLEDSAVYLCASSPGQGTNEKLFFGSGTQLSVL.

The chain uses TRBV28 and TRBJ2-6, with D uncertain. V was cut by 1 base and J by 3 bases, with 4 bases left in between. The germline CDR1 and CDR2 sequences are MDHEN and SYDVKM. The CDR3 loop spans 14 amino acids. CDR3 sequence reads: CASSLSHGANVLTF. CDR3 coding DNA: TGTGCCAGCAGTTTATCGCATGGGGCCAACGTCCTGACTTTC. The full variable domain, in which reference TRBV28 and TRBJ2-6 provide the parts outside the CDR3, is DVKVTQSSRYLVKRTGEKVFLECVQDMDHENMFWYRQDPGLGLRLIYFSYDVKMKEKGDIPEGYSVSREKKERFSLILESASTNQTSMYLCASSLSHGANVLTFGAGSRLTVL.

This CDR3 is CASSPPTNYGYTF. The CDR3 region has the DNA TGTGCCAGCTCACCACCGACCAACTATGGCTACACCTTC. This chain joins TRBV18 and TRBJ1-2; no clear D. Trimming stripped 0 bases from V and 2 bases from J, with 4 bases between. The CDR3 has 13 residues. Germline V gene sequence: CDR1 KGHSH, CDR2 LQKENI.

The chain links TRBV5-6 to TRBJ1-6, with D possibly being TRBD1 (5 bases). V shed 0 bases and J shed 5 bases, with 9 bases lying between them. CDR3 length: 15 residues. Germline loops: CDR1 SGHDT, CDR2 YYEEEE. CDR3: CASSLEGRNNSPLHF. CDR3 in DNA: TGTGCCAGCAGCTTGGAGGGGCGAAATAATTCACCCCTCCACTTT.

V and J are TRBV18 and TRBJ2-1, with 9 bases identical to TRBD1. The CDR3 contains 16 residues. Trimming took 6 bases from V and 5 from J; bases not matched to a gene: 11. Germline lookup yields CDR1 KGHSH and CDR2 LQKENI. CDR3 bases: TGTGCCAGCTCGTCCGGACAGGGGTTTCAAAACAATGAGCAGTTCTTC. Translation gives CASSSGQGFQNNEQFF.